Presented here are 31 T cell receptor beta chains from one specimen sequenced in a study of blood T cell repertoires in COVID-19. The data were produced by immunoSEQ multiplex PCR, yet TCRdb's version contains in-frame clones alone and is incomplete. The sample lists 390,000 or so clones, more than 75% seen once, with roughly a tenth in the top ten. The specimen was peripheral blood. The origin of the receptors is a woman aged 25 to 39 with COVID-19, enrolled during active disease.

J is TRBJ2-7 and V is TRBV29-1, with 7 bases matching TRBD1. This CDR3 has 14 residues. The J segment lost 0 bases and the V segment lost 4 bases, leaving 6 bases of the junction unmatched. Germline V gene sequence: CDR1 SQVTM, CDR2 ANQGSEA. The chain's CDR3 is CSVAGTEASYEQYF. The CDR3 DNA is TGCAGCGTTGCCGGGACAGAGGCCTCCTACGAGCAGTACTTC.

The chain combines TRBV28 with TRBJ2-7; 9 bases are shared with TRBD2. V shed 6 bases and J 5 bases; nucleotides not matched to a gene: 11. Germline V gives CDR1 MDHEN, CDR2 SYDVKM. The CDR3 runs to 15 residues. Written as DNA, the CDR3 is TGTGCCAGCAGCCCCTGGAGCGGGAGGACCCACGAGCAGTACTTC. Translation gives CASSPWSGRTHEQYF. Supplemented by reference TRBV28 and TRBJ2-7, the full variable domain reads DVKVTQSSRYLVKRTGEKVFLECVQDMDHENMFWYRQDPGLGLRLIYFSYDVKMKEKGDIPEGYSVSREKKERFSLILESASTNQTSMYLCASSPWSGRTHEQYFGPGTRLTVT.

The chain couples TRBV27 to TRBJ2-3; 11 bases are shared with TRBD2. After removal of 7 bases from V and 1 base from J, the junction contained 28 bases not matched to a gene. The CDR3 is 23 residues long. Germline CDR1 is MNHEY and CDR2 is SMNVEV (reference sequence). CDR3 sequence reads: CASIPGDIYSLLAGVARTDTQYF. The CDR3 DNA reads TGTGCCAGCATCCCTGGGGACATTTACTCCTTACTAGCGGGAGTCGCCCGCACAGATACGCAGTATTTT.

V usage is TRBV3-1 (or the pseudogene TRBV3-2) and J usage is TRBJ2-7, with no clear D. Germline V gene data show CDR1 as LGHDT and CDR2 as YNNKEL (reference sequence). The CDR3 runs 11 residues. V shed 0 bases and J shed 6 bases, with 3 bases lying between them. Here the CDR3 DNA reads TGTGCCAGCAGCCAAGATCTCGAGCAGTACTTC. As protein: CASSQDLEQYF.

The chain carries TRBV12-3 or TRBV12-4 and TRBJ2-3, with D tentatively TRBD1 (6 bases). CDR3 size: 13 residues. V was shortened by 6 bases and J by 2 bases, with 9 bases between the two germline ends. DNA of the CDR3: TGTGCCAGCAGCCAGGGGATCACAGATACGCAGTATTTT. It specifies CASSQGITDTQYF.

As concerns this clone: The same CDR3 also results from other DNA sequences found in this sample. CDR3 sequence: CASSASGGAETQYF. Here the CDR3 DNA reads TGTGCCAGCAGCGCGTCCGGGGGGGCAGAGACCCAGTACTTC. This chain connects TRBV9 to TRBJ2-5; 8 nucleotides line up with TRBD2. After removal of 3 bases from V and 4 bases from J, the junction contained 5 bases not matched to a gene. Per the germline V gene, CDR1 is SGDLS and CDR2 is YYNGEE. The CDR3 contains 14 residues.

Here the CDR3 reads CASRLSGGNTEAFF. The CDR3 nucleotides read TGTGCCAGCAGACTTTCAGGGGGGAACACTGAAGCTTTCTTT. The rearrangement links TRBV27 to TRBJ1-1; 7 nucleotides agree with TRBD1. The CDR3 runs to 14 residues. Germline V gene data show CDR1 as MNHEY and CDR2 as SMNVEV (reference sequence). V was pared by 6 bases and J by 1 base, with 5 bases of the junction left unmatched.

The CDR3 coding sequence is TGTGCCAGCAGCGGTCTGGACTCGGCGAATGAGCAGTTCTTC. Protein sequence: CASSGLDSANEQFF. The chain carries TRBV9 and TRBJ2-1; perhaps TRBD2 as D (5 bases). CDR1 and CDR2 (germline): SGDLS, YYNGEE. V gave up 3 bases and J gave up 7 bases, with 14 bases separating them. The CDR3 consists of 14 residues.

The chain recombines TRBV24-1 with TRBJ2-2, with 9 positions matching TRBD2. CDR1 is KGHDR and CDR2 is SFDVKD in the germline V gene. The CDR3 covers 17 residues. V shed 4 bases and J 9 bases; nucleotides not matched to a gene: 14. The CDR3 is CATSESTGRGLARELFF. The CDR3 DNA reads TGTGCCACCAGTGAGTCGACAGGAAGGGGACTAGCCAGGGAGCTGTTTTTT.

V is TRBV15 and J is TRBJ1-5, with D tentatively TRBD1 (5 bases). V dropped 4 bases and J dropped 0 bases, with 10 bases sitting between them. CDR3 length: 15 residues. Germline V lookup: CDR1 LNHNV, CDR2 YYDKDF (reference sequence). Here the CDR3 reads CATSTQVNSNQPQHF. The CDR3 nucleotides read TGTGCCACCAGCACACAGGTGAATAGCAATCAGCCCCAGCATTTT.

The rearrangement links TRBV24-1 to TRBJ2-1; 9 nucleotides align to TRBD1. This CDR3 region has 15 residues. Looked up from germline, CDR1 is KGHDR and CDR2 is SFDVKD. V was clipped by 4 bases and J by 7 bases; unmatched bases: 7. For the CDR3, the DNA is TGTGCCACCAGTGACCGACAGGGGGAAAGGAATGAGCAGTTCTTC. Amino acid sequence: CATSDRQGERNEQFF.

To note about this clone: Germline is not matched at one junction end, which may reflect a read error. The chain combines TRBV7-2 with TRBJ2-5; 7 positions match TRBD1. CDR1 is SGHTA and CDR2 is FQGNSA in the germline V gene. The CDR3 runs to 18 residues. CDR3 residues: CASSLHHSGTVDQQTQYF. The DNA for the CDR3 is TGTGCCAGCAGCTTACATCATTCCGGGACAGTGGACCAACAGACCCAGTACTTC. Full variable domain (remainder filled in from reference TRBV7-2 and TRBJ2-5): GAGVSQSPSNKVTEKGKDVELRCDPISGHTALYWYRQSLGQGLEFLIYFQGNSAPDKSGLPSDRFSAERTGGSVSTLTIQRTQQEDSAVYLCASSLHHSGTVDQQTQYFGPGTRLLVL.

This sequence joins TRBV27 and TRBJ1-1, with 11 bases matching TRBD1. This CDR3 contains 17 residues. The germline gives CDR1 MNHEY, CDR2 SMNVEV (reference sequence). Trimming removed 3 bases from V and 4 bases from J; junction bases left unmatched: 10. The CDR3 sequence is CASSFHRDRGLGTEAFF. The CDR3 DNA reads TGTGCCAGCAGTTTCCACCGGGACAGGGGGTTGGGCACTGAAGCTTTCTTT.

This chain joins TRBV4-1 and TRBJ1-5; 7 nucleotides match TRBD1. J lost 6 bases, V lost 6 bases, and 5 bases had no gene match. The CDR3 runs to 13 residues. Germline CDR1 is MGHRA and CDR2 is YSYEKL. DNA of the CDR3: TGCGCCAGCAGAAGACAGGGCGCTCAGCCCCAGCATTTT. It encodes CASRRQGAQPQHF.

A note on this clone: The sample holds other DNA sequences that translate to the same CDR3. The chain recombines TRBV7-2 with TRBJ2-1, with 8 nucleotides matching TRBD1. Per germline, CDR1 SGHTA and CDR2 FQGNSA. The CDR3 is 14 amino acids. J gave up 3 bases and V 5 bases, and 3 bases lay outside the gene matches. The CDR3 sequence is CASSRGQGYNEQFF. As DNA, the CDR3 is TGTGCCAGCAGCAGAGGACAGGGCTACAATGAGCAGTTCTTC. The variable domain in full, with the rest retrieved from reference TRBV7-2 and TRBJ2-1, is GAGVSQSPSNKVTEKGKDVELRCDPISGHTALYWYRQSLGQGLEFLIYFQGNSAPDKSGLPSDRFSAERTGGSVSTLTIQRTQQEDSAVYLCASSRGQGYNEQFFGPGTRLTVL.

V gene TRBV5-1 combines with J gene TRBJ2-7; D unresolved. CDR3 length equals 12 residues. Trimming stripped 4 bases from V and 0 bases from J, with 5 bases between. In germline, CDR1 is SGHRS, CDR2 YFSETQ. CDR3 bases: TGCGCCAGCAGCGTGAGCTCCTACGAGCAGTACTTC. Protein: CASSVSSYEQYF.

This chain uses TRBV29-1 with TRBJ1-2; 12 bases are shared with TRBD1. CDR1 is SQVTM and CDR2 is ANQGSEA in the germline V gene. The J segment lost 6 bases and the V segment lost 3 bases, leaving 5 bases of the junction unmatched. The CDR3 is 14 residues long. The CDR3 protein is CSVDWGQGAHGYTF. Here the CDR3 DNA reads TGCAGCGTTGACTGGGGACAGGGGGCACATGGCTACACCTTC.

The V call is TRBV4-2, the J call TRBJ2-3; perhaps TRBD1 as D (5 bases). The V end lost 6 bases, the J end lost 2 bases, and 9 bases lay between the germline ends. This CDR3 has 13 residues. Germline V gene lookup returns CDR1 LGHNA and CDR2 YNFKEQ. The CDR3 sequence is CASSPGPTDTQYF. The CDR3 bases are TGTGCCAGCAGTCCAGGGCCCACAGATACGCAGTATTTT.

The V gene is TRBV5-1, the J gene TRBJ2-7, with 11 bases fitting TRBD2. The CDR3 sequence is 20 residues long. V shed 7 bases and J 6 bases; nucleotides not matched to a gene: 27. Germline CDR1 reads SGHRS; CDR2 reads YFSETQ. Here the CDR3 reads CASSAWRASGRYPSTGEQYF. CDR3 nucleotides: TGCGCCAGCTCAGCTTGGCGGGCTAGCGGGAGGTATCCATCTACGGGCGAGCAGTACTTC.

The V gene is TRBV6-1, the J gene TRBJ2-5; 8 positions match TRBD1. The length of the CDR3 is 14 residues. Germline loops: CDR1 MNHNS, CDR2 SASEGT. Trimming removed 2 bases from V and 4 bases from J; junction bases left unmatched: 3. Here the CDR3 reads CASSEQGAGETQYF. The DNA for the CDR3 is TGTGCCAGCAGTGAACAGGGGGCGGGAGAGACCCAGTACTTC.

The chain employs TRBV19 and TRBJ2-2; 7 bases align to TRBD2. Trimming took 4 bases from V and 5 from J; bases not matched to a gene: 7. CDR1 and CDR2 (germline): LNHDA, SQIVND (reference sequence). The CDR3 totals 15 residues. The CDR3 region has the DNA TGTGCCAGTAGTACCGGACTAGGGAGTACCGGGGAGCTGTTTTTT. Protein product: CASSTGLGSTGELFF.

This clone appeared a single time. The chain recombines TRBV6-5 with TRBJ1-1; 7 bases match TRBD1. CDR1 and CDR2 from the germline V gene are MNHEY and SVGAGI. J gave up 4 bases and V 6 bases, and 11 bases lay outside the gene matches. This CDR3 has 15 amino acids. CDR3 loop: CASSYSRTGGTEAFF. DNA of the CDR3: TGTGCCAGCAGCTATTCCCGGACAGGTGGCACTGAAGCTTTCTTT.

In its sample, this clone was seen a few times. The V and J genes are TRBV27 and TRBJ1-2, with D unclear. This CDR3 is built from 15 residues. Germline CDR1 is MNHEY and CDR2 is SMNVEV (reference sequence). Trimming shortened V by 8 bases and J by 4 bases, and 20 bases separated the two germline ends. The CDR3 spells CASRPPGRAGYGYTF. CDR3 coding DNA: TGTGCCAGCCGTCCTCCGGGTCGGGCGGGCTATGGCTACACCTTC.

The genes are TRBV29-1 and TRBJ1-1, with D unclear. CDR1 is SQVTM and CDR2 is ANQGSEA in the germline V gene. CDR3 size: 12 residues. Between the trimmed V and J ends, which lost 7 bases and 5 bases, there was a span of 14 bases. DNA of the CDR3: TGCAGCGCCCAAACCGGGAGGACTGAAGCTTTCTTT. This codes for CSAQTGRTEAFF.

The genes are TRBV7-2 and TRBJ1-4; D is ambiguous. CDR1 SGHTA and CDR2 FQGNSA come from the germline V gene. This CDR3 has 13 residues. With 5 bases removed from V and 7 bases from J, the gap between germline ends came to 11 bases. In DNA, the CDR3 is TGTGCCAGCAGCGCCTCGAGGTCTGAAAAACTGTTTTTT. Protein sequence: CASSASRSEKLFF. The complete variable domain, with remaining parts taken from reference TRBV7-2 and TRBJ1-4, reads GAGVSQSPSNKVTEKGKDVELRCDPISGHTALYWYRQSLGQGLEFLIYFQGNSAPDKSGLPSDRFSAERTGGSVSTLTIQRTQQEDSAVYLCASSASRSEKLFFGSGTQLSVL.

This clone was counted between two and nine times. The V and J genes are TRBV3-1 (or the pseudogene TRBV3-2) and TRBJ1-5; tentative D call: TRBD1 (5 bases). V was shortened by 3 bases and J by 4 bases, with 16 bases between the two germline ends. This CDR3 contains 16 residues. Germline V gene lookup returns CDR1 LGHDT and CDR2 YNNKEL (reference sequence). This CDR3 is CASSQEGSGGNQPQHF. CDR3 nucleotide sequence: TGTGCCAGCAGCCAGGAGGGAAGTGGGGGGAATCAGCCCCAGCATTTT.

CDR3 sequence (DNA): TGTGCCAGCAGCCAAGATGGCCCGTTGATATACTTC. Its translation: CASSQDGPLIYF. This rearrangement joins TRBV3-1 (or the pseudogene TRBV3-2) to TRBJ2-7, with D uncertain. V was trimmed by 0 bases and J by 13 bases, leaving 13 bases between them. The CDR3 runs 12 residues. The V gene's germline CDR1 is LGHDT and CDR2 YNNKEL (reference sequence).

This clone occurred once. The identical CDR3 is also encoded by other nucleotide sequences in the sample. The gene calls are TRBV30 and TRBJ2-1; TRBD2 aligns across 7 bases. Germline trimming cut 4 bases from V and 2 bases from J; bases unmatched to any gene: 2. The CDR3 sequence is 13 residues long. Germline V lookup: CDR1 GTSNPN, CDR2 SVGIG (reference sequence). The CDR3 DNA is TGTGCCTGGACTGCGGGAGCCTACAATGAGCAGTTCTTC. Translating it yields CAWTAGAYNEQFF. The full variable domain, completed using reference TRBV30 and TRBJ2-1, is SQTIHQWPATLVQPVGSPLSLECTVEGTSNPNLYWYRQAAGRGLQLLFYSVGIGQISSEVPQNLSASRPQDRQFILSSKKLLLSDSGFYLCAWTAGAYNEQFFGPGTRLTVL.

The rearrangement links TRBV9 to TRBJ2-3, with 10 bases fitting TRBD2. Germline CDR1 reads SGDLS; CDR2 reads YYNGEE. This CDR3 spans 15 amino acids. The junction had 2 bases not matched to a gene; V was cut back by 2 bases and J by 2 bases. As DNA, the CDR3 is TGTGCCAGCAGCGTCGGGACTAGCGTCACAGATACGCAGTATTTT. Residues: CASSVGTSVTDTQYF.

This CDR3 reads CTSSQDARWSGGSSSSYNEQFF. CDR3 nucleotides: TGCACCAGCAGCCAAGATGCACGGTGGAGCGGGGGTTCCTCTAGCTCCTACAATGAGCAGTTCTTC. The V and J genes are TRBV1 and TRBJ2-1; the table calls TRBD2, which could not be checked here. TRBV1 is a pseudogene locus. The CDR3 extends over 22 amino acids.

The chain links TRBV6-1 to TRBJ1-6; no definite D call. This CDR3 spans 15 amino acids. The V end lost 2 bases, the J end lost 7 bases, and 12 bases lay between the germline ends. Germline CDR1 MNHNS, CDR2 SASEGT. This CDR3 is CASSELGTGNSPLHF. CDR3 nucleotides: TGTGCCAGCAGTGAATTGGGCACGGGGAATTCACCCCTCCACTTT.